The present T cell receptor beta chain was sequenced within a study of Tregs in tolerant kidney transplant recipients. The CDR3 is 13 residues long. J gave up 14 bases and V 2 bases, and 8 bases lay outside the gene matches. Per the germline V gene, CDR1 is MGHRA and CDR2 is YSYEKL. This table comes from immunoSEQ multiplex PCR, and its TCRdb copy is limited to in-frame clones, with some not included. The repertoire consists of about 110,000 clones, with around 90% occurring once and the leading ten covering 0.34%. CD4+CD25+CD127- Tregs, CD4+CD25- non-Tregs, CD4 and CD8 cells were sorted. The chain recombines TRBV4-1 with TRBJ2-1; 8 bases fit TRBD2. The sequencing here drew on CD4+ T cells from blood, taken before the transplant. This TCR came from a human donor who received a combined kidney and bone marrow transplant. The CDR3 region has the DNA TGCGCCAGCAGCCAATCATGGAGCGGGAGAAAGTTCTTC. As protein: CASSQSWSGRKFF.